The sequence of this TCR beta chain was determined in a study of shared clonotypes between healthy human individuals. Study results and caveats: The study generally estimated greater richness for naive than memory subsets. A few donors had approximately 4.6% of their naive CD4 clonotypes in common.

This clone appeared a single time. Its antigen is still unknown. Other nucleotide sequences from this sample produce the same CDR3. Trimming removed 5 bases at V and 0 bases at J, with 7 bases between. Germline loops: CDR1 LNHDA, CDR2 SQIVND (reference sequence). The CDR3 consists of 13 residues. Assay: immunoSEQ multiplex PCR; the TCRdb copy retains only in-frame clones and omits some. The table shows 2 million to 2.5 million clones, with 93% occurring only once. Source material: naive CD4+ T cells from PBMCs. Sample subset: CD45RA+ positively selected. This chain uses TRBV19 with TRBJ1-1, with D unclear. The TCR sequence derives from a man between 18 and 35 years old in good health. Some clones in this sample may be carry-over from other donors' samples. The CDR3 sequence is CASSRGLNTEAFF. The CDR3 DNA reads TGTGCCAGTAGTCGTGGGTTGAACACTGAAGCTTTCTTT.